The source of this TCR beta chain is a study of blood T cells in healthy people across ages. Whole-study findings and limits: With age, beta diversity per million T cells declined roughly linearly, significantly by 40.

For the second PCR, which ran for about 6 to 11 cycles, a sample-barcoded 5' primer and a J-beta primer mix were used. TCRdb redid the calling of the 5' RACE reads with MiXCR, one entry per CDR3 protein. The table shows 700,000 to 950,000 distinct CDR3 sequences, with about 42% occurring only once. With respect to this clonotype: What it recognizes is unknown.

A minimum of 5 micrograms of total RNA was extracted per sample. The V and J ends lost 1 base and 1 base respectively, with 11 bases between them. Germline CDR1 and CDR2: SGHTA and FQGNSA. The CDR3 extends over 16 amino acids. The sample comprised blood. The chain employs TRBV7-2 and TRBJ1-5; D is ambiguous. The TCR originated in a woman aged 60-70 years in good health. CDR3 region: CASSLGRVSSNQPQHF. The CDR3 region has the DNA TGTGCCAGCAGCTTAGGACGGGTCTCGAGCAATCAGCCCCAGCATTTT.